This T cell receptor (beta chain) originates from a study of cytomegalovirus exposure and HLA in healthy donors. Study-level findings and limits: Available immune exposure information was restricted to CMV serostatus only. A later analysis showed TCR association rates differing by HLA locus, peaking at DRB1 and lowest at HLA-C.

Amplification used 60 Vbeta primers and 13 Jbeta primers. Assay used: immunoSEQ multiplex PCR; TCRdb lists only in-frame clones, some missing. The sample lists about 160,000 clones, 60% to 85% occurring once. About this clone itself: The antigen is undetermined.

CDR1 and CDR2 (germline): LNHDA, SQIVND (reference sequence). Between the trimmed V and J ends, which lost 1 base and 5 bases, there was a span of 9 bases. The CDR3 consists of 13 residues. The sequenced sample was PBMCs. The TCR originated in a man between 45 and 60 years old in good health and CMV-seropositive. V is TRBV19 and J is TRBJ2-7, with D uncertain. Here the CDR3 reads CASSIGGWNEQYF. CDR3 DNA sequence: TGTGCCAGTAGTATAGGCGGTTGGAACGAGCAGTACTTC.